This T cell receptor (beta chain) appears in the sequencing data of a study of cytomegalovirus exposure and HLA in healthy donors. Looking at the study overall: Sequencing of roughly 180 million T cells in an earlier analysis found 100 million to 140 million unique TCR beta sequences.

With respect to this clone: Its antigen is still unknown.

The CDR3 extends over 15 amino acids. 60 Vbeta and 13 Jbeta primers were used in PCR. Original analysis: Later reanalysis found roughly 80 million unique TCR beta chains, around 9.9 million of them shared. Only in-frame clones appear in the TCRdb table, and some are missing; sequencing was by immunoSEQ multiplex PCR. D and trimming were read from the DNA, whereas the V and J calls and clone size are those reported in that table. The sample consists of some 220,000 clones, approximately 81% of them appearing once. Broader study findings: Within a later analysis, the majority of CMV-associated TCR beta chains appeared HLA-restricted.

The receptor's source is a girl aged 2-10 years in good health and CMV-seronegative. The sample comprised PBMCs. The chain joins TRBV21-1 to TRBJ2-7; the listed D gene, TRBD1, was not tested against the DNA. TRBV21-1 is tagged as a pseudogene. CDR3: CASSKKGQPNYEQYF. The CDR3, as DNA: TGTGCCAGCAGCAAGAAGGGACAGCCGAACTACGAGCAGTACTTC.